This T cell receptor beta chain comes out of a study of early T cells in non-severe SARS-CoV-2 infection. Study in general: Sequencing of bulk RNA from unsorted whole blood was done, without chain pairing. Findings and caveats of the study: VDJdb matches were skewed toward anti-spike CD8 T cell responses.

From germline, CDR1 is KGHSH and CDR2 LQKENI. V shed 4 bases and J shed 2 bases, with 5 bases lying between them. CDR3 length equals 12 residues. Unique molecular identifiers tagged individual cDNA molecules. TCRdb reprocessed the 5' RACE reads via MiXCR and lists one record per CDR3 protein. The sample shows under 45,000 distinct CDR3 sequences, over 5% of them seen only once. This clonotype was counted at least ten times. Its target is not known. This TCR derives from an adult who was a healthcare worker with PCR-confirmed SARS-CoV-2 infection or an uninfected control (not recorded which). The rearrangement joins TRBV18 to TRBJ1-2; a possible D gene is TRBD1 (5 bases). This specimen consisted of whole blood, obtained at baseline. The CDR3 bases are TGTGCCAGCTCACAGGGGAACTATGGCTACACCTTC. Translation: CASSQGNYGYTF.